This T cell receptor beta chain was recorded in a study of blood T cell repertoires in COVID-19. Study-level information: Sources were T cells, B-cell-depleted T cells, or PBMCs; the material itself was cDNA or gDNA.

How the authors handled the data: Nucleated cell number was recorded as an estimate derived from reference gene primer amplification. Produced via immunoSEQ multiplex PCR; TCRdb's table is partial and in-frame only. The V and J calls and clone size come from that table; D and trimming were worked out from the DNA. The sample records under 250,000 clones, about 84% being singletons. CDR3 length: 17 residues. J was trimmed by 5 bases and V by 4 bases; bases with no gene match: 14. In germline, CDR1 is MGHRA, CDR2 YSYEKL. Sequencing used peripheral blood. This clonotype was sampled from a woman older than 75 with acute or convalescent COVID-19. The rearrangement uses TRBV4-1 and TRBJ1-2; 9 bases are a match to TRBD1. CDR3: CASSPGQGQYEGYGYTF. The CDR3 bases are TGCGCCAGCAGCCCGGGACAGGGACAGTATGAGGGTTATGGCTACACCTTC.